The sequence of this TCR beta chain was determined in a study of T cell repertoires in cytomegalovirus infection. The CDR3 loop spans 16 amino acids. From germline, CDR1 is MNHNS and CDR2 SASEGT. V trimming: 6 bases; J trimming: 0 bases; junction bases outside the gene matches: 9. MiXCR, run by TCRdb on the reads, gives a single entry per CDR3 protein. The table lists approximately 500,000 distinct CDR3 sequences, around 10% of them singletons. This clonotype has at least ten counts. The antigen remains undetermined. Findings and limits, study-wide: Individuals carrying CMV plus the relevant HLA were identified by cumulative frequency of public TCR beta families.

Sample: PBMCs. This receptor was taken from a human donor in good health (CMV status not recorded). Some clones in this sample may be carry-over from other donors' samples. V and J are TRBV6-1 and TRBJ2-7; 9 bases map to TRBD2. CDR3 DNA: TGTGCCAGCAGCTATACCCCTAGCGGGGCCTCCTACGAGCAGTACTTC. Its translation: CASSYTPSGASYEQYF.